This TCR beta chain was sequenced in a study of T-cell memory formation after mild COVID-19. Study at large: TCR clusters were mostly confined to one donor each.

Study-wide points: What remained unconfirmed was the SARS-CoV-2 specificity of second-wave clones peaking on day 37. Whereas later expanders leaned CD4+, clones contracting day 15 to 85 showed a balanced CD4/CD8 makeup.

TCRdb reprocessed the 5' RACE reads via MiXCR and lists one record per CDR3 protein. The sample includes roughly 100,000 distinct CDR3 sequences, about 12% seen only once; the top ten take about a quarter. As regards this clonotype: Antigen specificity is unknown.

Germline V gene lookup returns CDR1 LGHNA and CDR2 YSLEER. V lost 4 bases, J lost 5 bases, and 7 bases stayed unmatched. The CDR3 has 14 residues. The sample comprised PBMCs or a T cell subset sorted from them (not recorded which). This sequence joins TRBV4-3 and TRBJ2-5; 7 bases match TRBD2. The receptor was isolated from an adult woman who had mild COVID-19 (a few samples of this study predate the infection). Cell type and time point are not known. In DNA form, the CDR3 reads TGCGCCAGCAGCCCGTCACTAGCGACCGAGACCCAGTACTTC. Its protein is CASSPSLATETQYF.